This T cell receptor beta chain appears in the sequencing data of a study of cytomegalovirus exposure and HLA in healthy donors. Germline CDR1 reads SGHVS; CDR2 reads FNYEAQ. CDR3 size: 15 residues. V was pared by 5 bases and J by 5 bases, with 18 bases between. PCR employed 60 Vbeta and 13 Jbeta primers. This table comes from immunoSEQ multiplex PCR, and its TCRdb copy is limited to in-frame clones, with some not included. This table lists around 190,000 clones. The chain combines TRBV7-6 with TRBJ2-5; D possibly corresponds to TRBD1 (6 bases). The sequenced material came from PBMCs. This sequence originates from a woman in her twenties or thirties in good health and CMV-seropositive. The CDR3 protein is CASSPRQGPGETQYF. The DNA of the CDR3 is TGTGCCAGCAGCCCAAGGCAGGGGCCGGGGGAGACCCAGTACTTC.